This T cell receptor (beta chain) comes out of a study of cytomegalovirus exposure and HLA in healthy donors. The CDR3 extends over 13 amino acids. J was trimmed by 3 bases and V by 7 bases; bases with no gene match: 4. Germline CDR1 MDHEN, CDR2 SYDVKM. Of note for this clone: Its antigen is as yet unknown.

Whole-study results and caveats: It was reported that the classifier diagnosed cytomegalovirus status with high specificity and sensitivity in both the original and validation cohorts.

60 Vbeta and 13 Jbeta primers were used in PCR. Study processing details: It was a later analysis that counted 83 million or so unique TCR beta chains, of which 9 million to 13 million were shared. Libraries were prepared by immunoSEQ multiplex PCR; TCRdb keeps only in-frame clonotypes and omits some of them. V and J calls and clone size come straight from that table; D and trimming were deduced from the DNA. Among approximately 100,000 clones listed, approximately 85% were seen once. The sample taken for sequencing was PBMCs. The chain employs TRBV28 and TRBJ2-7, with 9 positions matching TRBD1. The TCR originated in a man aged 25-45 years in good health and CMV-seronegative. The CDR3 is CASITGQGYEQYF. CDR3 DNA: TGTGCCAGCATAACGGGACAGGGCTACGAGCAGTACTTC.